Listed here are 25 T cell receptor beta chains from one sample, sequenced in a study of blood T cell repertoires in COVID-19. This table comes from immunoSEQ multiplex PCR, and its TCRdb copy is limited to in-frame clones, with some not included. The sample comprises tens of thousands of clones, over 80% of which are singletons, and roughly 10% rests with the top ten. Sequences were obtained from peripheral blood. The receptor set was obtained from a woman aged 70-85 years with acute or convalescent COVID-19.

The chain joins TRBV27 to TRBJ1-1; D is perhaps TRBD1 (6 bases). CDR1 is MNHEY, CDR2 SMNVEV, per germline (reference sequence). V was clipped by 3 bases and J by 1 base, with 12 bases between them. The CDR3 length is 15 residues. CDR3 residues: CASSLTGRRNTEAFF. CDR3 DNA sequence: TGTGCCAGCAGTTTGACAGGAAGAAGGAACACTGAAGCTTTCTTT.

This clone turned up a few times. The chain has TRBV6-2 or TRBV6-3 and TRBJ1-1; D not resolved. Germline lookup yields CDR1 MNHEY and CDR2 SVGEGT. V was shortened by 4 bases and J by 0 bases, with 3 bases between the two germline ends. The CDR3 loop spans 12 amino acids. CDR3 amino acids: CASSFLNTEAFF. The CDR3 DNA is TGTGCCAGCAGTTTCTTGAACACTGAAGCTTTCTTT.

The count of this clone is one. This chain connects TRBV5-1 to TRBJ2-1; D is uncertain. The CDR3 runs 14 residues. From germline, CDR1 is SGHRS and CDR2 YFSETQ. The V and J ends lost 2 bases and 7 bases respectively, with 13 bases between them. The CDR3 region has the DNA TGCGCCAGCAGCTTCCCACGAGAGATAAATGAGCAGTTCTTC. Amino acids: CASSFPREINEQFF.

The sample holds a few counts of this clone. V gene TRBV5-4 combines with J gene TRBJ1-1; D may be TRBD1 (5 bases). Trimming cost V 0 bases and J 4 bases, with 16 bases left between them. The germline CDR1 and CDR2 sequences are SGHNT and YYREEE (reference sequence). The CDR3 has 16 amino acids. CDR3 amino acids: CASSLARGIGGTEAFF. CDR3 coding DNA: TGTGCCAGCAGCTTGGCCCGGGGGATTGGAGGCACTGAAGCTTTCTTT.

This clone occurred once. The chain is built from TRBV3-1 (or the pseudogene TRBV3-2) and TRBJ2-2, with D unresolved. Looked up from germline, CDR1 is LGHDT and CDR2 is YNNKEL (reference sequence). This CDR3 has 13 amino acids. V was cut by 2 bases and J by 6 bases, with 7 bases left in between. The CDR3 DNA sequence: TGTGCCAGCAGCCAAATGTTCGCCGGGGAGCTGTTTTTT. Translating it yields CASSQMFAGELFF.

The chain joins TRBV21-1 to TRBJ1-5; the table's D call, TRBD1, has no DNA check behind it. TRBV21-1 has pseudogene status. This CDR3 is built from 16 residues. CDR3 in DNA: TGTGCCAGCAGCAAAGTAAGCAGGGTTACAAATCAGCCCCAGCATTTT. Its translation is CASSKVSRVTNQPQHF.

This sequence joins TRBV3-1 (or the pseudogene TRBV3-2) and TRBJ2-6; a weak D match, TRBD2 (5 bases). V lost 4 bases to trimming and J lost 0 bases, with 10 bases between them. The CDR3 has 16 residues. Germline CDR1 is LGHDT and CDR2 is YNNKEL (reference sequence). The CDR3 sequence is CASSRPSGSGANVLTF. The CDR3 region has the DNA TGTGCCAGCAGCCGCCCAAGCGGCTCTGGGGCCAACGTCCTGACTTTC.

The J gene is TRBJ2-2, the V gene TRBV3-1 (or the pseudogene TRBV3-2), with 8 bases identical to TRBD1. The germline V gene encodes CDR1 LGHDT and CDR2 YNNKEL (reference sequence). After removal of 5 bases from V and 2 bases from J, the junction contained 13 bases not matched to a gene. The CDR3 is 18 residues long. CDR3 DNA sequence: TGTGCCAGCAGCGCAAATGCCGGGACAGGTGTCAACACCGGGGAGCTGTTTTTT. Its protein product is CASSANAGTGVNTGELFF.

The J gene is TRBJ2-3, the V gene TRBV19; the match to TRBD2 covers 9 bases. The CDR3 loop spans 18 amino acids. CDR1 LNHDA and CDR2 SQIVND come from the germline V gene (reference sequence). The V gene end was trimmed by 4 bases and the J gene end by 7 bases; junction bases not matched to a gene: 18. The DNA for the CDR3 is TGTGCCAGTAGTACTGGGCGGGCTAGCGGGACCCTCTCGTATACGCAGTATTTT. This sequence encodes CASSTGRASGTLSYTQYF. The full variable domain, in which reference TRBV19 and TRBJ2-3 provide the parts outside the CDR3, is DGGITQSPKYLFRKEGQNVTLSCEQNLNHDAMYWYRQDPGQGLRLIYYSQIVNDFQKGDIAEGYSVSREKKESFPLTVTSAQKNPTAFYLCASSTGRASGTLSYTQYFGPGTRLTVL.

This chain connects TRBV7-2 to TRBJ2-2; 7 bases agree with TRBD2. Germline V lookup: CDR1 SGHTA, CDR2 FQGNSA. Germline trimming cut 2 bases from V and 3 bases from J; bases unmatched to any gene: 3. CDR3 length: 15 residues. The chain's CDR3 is CASSLIGLDTGELFF. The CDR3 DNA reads TGTGCCAGCAGCTTAATAGGACTAGACACCGGGGAGCTGTTTTTT. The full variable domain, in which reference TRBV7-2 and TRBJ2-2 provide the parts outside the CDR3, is GAGVSQSPSNKVTEKGKDVELRCDPISGHTALYWYRQSLGQGLEFLIYFQGNSAPDKSGLPSDRFSAERTGGSVSTLTIQRTQQEDSAVYLCASSLIGLDTGELFFGEGSRLTVL.

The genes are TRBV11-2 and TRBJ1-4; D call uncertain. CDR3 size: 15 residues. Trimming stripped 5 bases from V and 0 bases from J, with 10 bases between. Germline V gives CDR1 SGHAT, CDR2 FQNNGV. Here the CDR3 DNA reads TGTGCCAGCAGCCAGCGGGATGCAACTAATGAAAAACTGTTTTTT. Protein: CASSQRDATNEKLFF.

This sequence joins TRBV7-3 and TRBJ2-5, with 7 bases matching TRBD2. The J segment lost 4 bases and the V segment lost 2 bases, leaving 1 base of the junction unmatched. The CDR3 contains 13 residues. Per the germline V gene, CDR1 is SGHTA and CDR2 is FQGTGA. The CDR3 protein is CASSLWGGETQYF. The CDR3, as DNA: TGTGCCAGCAGCTTATGGGGGGGAGAGACCCAGTACTTC.

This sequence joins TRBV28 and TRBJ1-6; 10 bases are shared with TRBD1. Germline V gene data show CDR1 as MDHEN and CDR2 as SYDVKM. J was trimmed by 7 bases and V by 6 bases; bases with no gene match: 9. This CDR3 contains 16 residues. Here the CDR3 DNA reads TGTGCCAGCAGGGTGGGACAGGGGTTTGGCAATTCACCCCTCCACTTT. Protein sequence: CASRVGQGFGNSPLHF.

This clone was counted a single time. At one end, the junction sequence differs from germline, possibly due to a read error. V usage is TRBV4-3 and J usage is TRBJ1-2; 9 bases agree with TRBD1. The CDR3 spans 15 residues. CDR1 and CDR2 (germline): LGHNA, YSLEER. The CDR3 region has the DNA TGCGCCAGCAGCCCAGGGACAGGGACTAAATATGGCTACACCTTC. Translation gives CASSPGTGTKYGYTF.

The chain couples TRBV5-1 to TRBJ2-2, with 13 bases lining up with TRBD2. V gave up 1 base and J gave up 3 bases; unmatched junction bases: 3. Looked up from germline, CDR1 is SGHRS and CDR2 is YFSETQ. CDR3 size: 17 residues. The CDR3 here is CASSLTGLAGYTGELFF. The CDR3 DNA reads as TGCGCCAGCAGCTTGACGGGACTAGCGGGATACACCGGGGAGCTGTTTTTT.

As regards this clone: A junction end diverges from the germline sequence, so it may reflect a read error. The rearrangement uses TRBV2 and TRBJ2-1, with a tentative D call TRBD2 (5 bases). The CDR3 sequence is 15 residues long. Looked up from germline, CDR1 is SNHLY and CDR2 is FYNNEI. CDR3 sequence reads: CASSKAESTYNEQFF. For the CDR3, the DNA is TGTGCCAGCAGTAAAGCGGAGTCTACCTACAATGAGCAGTTCTTC.

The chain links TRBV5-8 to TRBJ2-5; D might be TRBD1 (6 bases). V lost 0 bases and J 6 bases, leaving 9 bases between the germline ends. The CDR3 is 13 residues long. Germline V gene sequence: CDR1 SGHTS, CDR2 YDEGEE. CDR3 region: CASSLARGQTQYF. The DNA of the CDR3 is TGTGCCAGCAGCTTGGCCAGGGGACAGACCCAGTACTTC.

The CDR3 is CASSWGQGNQPQHF. CDR3 coding DNA: TGCGCCAGCAGCTGGGGACAGGGGAATCAGCCCCAGCATTTT. The chain is built from TRBV5-1 and TRBJ1-5; TRBD1 matches at 10 bases. The CDR3 runs 14 residues. V lost 3 bases to trimming and J lost 4 bases; unmatched junction nucleotides: 1. The germline CDR1 and CDR2 sequences are SGHRS and YFSETQ. Full variable domain (rest looked up from reference TRBV5-1 and TRBJ1-5): KAGVTQTPRYLIKTRGQQVTLSCSPISGHRSVSWYQQTPGQGLQFLFEYFSETQRNKGNFPGRFSGRQFSNSRSEMNVSTLELGDSALYLCASSWGQGNQPQHFGDGTRLSIL.

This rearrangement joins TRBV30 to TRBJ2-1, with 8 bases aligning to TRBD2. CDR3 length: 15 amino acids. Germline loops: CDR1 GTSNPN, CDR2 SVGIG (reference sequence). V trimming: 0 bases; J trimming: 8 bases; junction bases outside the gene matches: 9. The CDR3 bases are TGTGCCTGGAGTGTCGGCAGCGGGAGTGGGGATGAGCAGTTCTTC. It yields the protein CAWSVGSGSGDEQFF.

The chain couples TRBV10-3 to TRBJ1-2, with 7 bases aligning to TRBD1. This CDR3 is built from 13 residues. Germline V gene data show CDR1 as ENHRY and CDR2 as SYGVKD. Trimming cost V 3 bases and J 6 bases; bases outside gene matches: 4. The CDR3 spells CAISEGTVNGYTF. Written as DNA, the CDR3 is TGTGCCATCAGTGAAGGGACAGTTAATGGCTACACCTTC.

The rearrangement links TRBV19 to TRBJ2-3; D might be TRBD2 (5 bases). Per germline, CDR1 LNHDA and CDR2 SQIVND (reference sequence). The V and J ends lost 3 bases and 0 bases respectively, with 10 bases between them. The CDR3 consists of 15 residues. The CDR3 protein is CASSMEEWSTDTQYF. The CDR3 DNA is TGTGCCAGTAGTATGGAGGAGTGGAGCACAGATACGCAGTATTTT. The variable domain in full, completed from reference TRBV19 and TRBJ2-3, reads DGGITQSPKYLFRKEGQNVTLSCEQNLNHDAMYWYRQDPGQGLRLIYYSQIVNDFQKGDIAEGYSVSREKKESFPLTVTSAQKNPTAFYLCASSMEEWSTDTQYFGPGTRLTVL.

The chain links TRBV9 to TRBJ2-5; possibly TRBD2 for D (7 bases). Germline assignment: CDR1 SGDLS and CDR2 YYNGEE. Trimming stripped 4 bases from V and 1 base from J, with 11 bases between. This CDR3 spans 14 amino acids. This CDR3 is CASSPAGAQETQYF. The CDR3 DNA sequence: TGTGCCAGCAGCCCGGCGGGGGCCCAAGAGACCCAGTACTTC.

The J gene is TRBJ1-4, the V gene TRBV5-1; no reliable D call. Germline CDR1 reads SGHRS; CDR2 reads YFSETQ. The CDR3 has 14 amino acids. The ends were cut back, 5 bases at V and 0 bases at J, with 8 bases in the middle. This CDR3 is CASSSSSTNEKLFF. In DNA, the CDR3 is TGCGCCAGCAGTTCCTCTTCAACTAATGAAAAACTGTTTTTT. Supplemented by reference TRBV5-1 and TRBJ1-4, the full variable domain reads KAGVTQTPRYLIKTRGQQVTLSCSPISGHRSVSWYQQTPGQGLQFLFEYFSETQRNKGNFPGRFSGRQFSNSRSEMNVSTLELGDSALYLCASSSSSTNEKLFFGSGTQLSVL.

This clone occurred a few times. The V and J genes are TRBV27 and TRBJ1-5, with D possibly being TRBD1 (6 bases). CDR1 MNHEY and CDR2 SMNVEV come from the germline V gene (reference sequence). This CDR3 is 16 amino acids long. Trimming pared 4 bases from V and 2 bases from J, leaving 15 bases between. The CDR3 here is CASSSYPGAGNQPQHF. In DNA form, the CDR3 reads TGTGCCAGCAGTTCCTACCCAGGGGCTGGCAATCAGCCCCAGCATTTT.

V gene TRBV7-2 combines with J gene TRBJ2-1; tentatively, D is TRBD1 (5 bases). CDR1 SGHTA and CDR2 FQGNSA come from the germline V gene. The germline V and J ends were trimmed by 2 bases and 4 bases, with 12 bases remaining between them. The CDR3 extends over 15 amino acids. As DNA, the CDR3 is TGTGCCAGCAGCTTACTAGGCAGGGTATACAATGAGCAGTTCTTC. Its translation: CASSLLGRVYNEQFF.